Presented here are 32 T cell receptor beta chains from one specimen sequenced in a study of OX40 agonist ivuxolimab in advanced cancers. Measured with immunoSEQ multiplex PCR; TCRdb has only the in-frame clones, and not every one. The repertoire consists of more than 80,000 clones, with more than 85% occurring once and the leading ten covering around 0.3%. The sequences come from CD4+ or CD8+ T cells sorted from blood, collected in a trial of the OX40 agonist ivuxolimab. The receptor set was obtained from an adult with an advanced solid tumor such as melanoma, head and neck, liver or kidney cancer.

The chain has TRBV18 and TRBJ1-4; D possibly corresponds to TRBD1 (5 bases). The CDR3 contains 15 residues. Trimming removed 3 bases from V and 8 bases from J, with 16 bases in between. Germline-derived CDR1 and CDR2 are KGHSH and LQKENI. Here the CDR3 reads CASSPPGTQGEKLFF. For the CDR3, the DNA is TGTGCCAGCTCACCTCCCGGGACCCAAGGGGAAAAACTGTTTTTT.

The CDR3 here is CASRAGDGTNTEAFF. The DNA of the CDR3 is TGTGCCAGCAGAGCAGGAGACGGAACGAACACTGAAGCTTTCTTT. The rearrangement uses TRBV27 and TRBJ1-1; D is unresolved. Germline V CDR1 and CDR2: MNHEY, SMNVEV (reference sequence). V lost 6 bases and J lost 1, with 15 bases in between. The CDR3 is 15 amino acids.

The chain combines TRBV6-1 with TRBJ2-1; 10 positions agree with TRBD2. Per the germline V gene, CDR1 is MNHNS and CDR2 is SASEGT. The junction had 7 bases not matched to a gene; V was cut back by 7 bases and J by 4 bases. The CDR3 contains 15 residues. The CDR3 reads CASTHSGGGYNEQFF. The DNA for the CDR3 is TGTGCCAGCACTCACAGCGGGGGGGGGTACAATGAGCAGTTCTTC.

The V call is TRBV19, the J call TRBJ1-2; tentative D call: TRBD1 (6 bases). The germline V and J ends were trimmed by 5 bases and 4 bases, with 14 bases remaining between them. The CDR3 is 14 amino acids. Germline V gene sequence: CDR1 LNHDA, CDR2 SQIVND (reference sequence). The CDR3 DNA is TGTGCCAGTAGTCGGCAGGGGATAGGCTATGGCTACACCTTC. Its translation: CASSRQGIGYGYTF.

The chain joins TRBV7-2 to TRBJ1-2; D not resolved. Looked up from germline, CDR1 is SGHTA and CDR2 is FQGNSA. Deletions cut 6 bases from V and 4 bases from J, with 12 bases between. The CDR3 extends over 13 amino acids. The chain's CDR3 is CASSSLFGYGYTF. In DNA, the CDR3 is TGTGCCAGCAGTTCCCTATTCGGCTATGGCTACACCTTC. Drawing the rest from reference TRBV7-2 and TRBJ1-2, the complete variable domain is GAGVSQSPSNKVTEKGKDVELRCDPISGHTALYWYRQSLGQGLEFLIYFQGNSAPDKSGLPSDRFSAERTGGSVSTLTIQRTQQEDSAVYLCASSSLFGYGYTFGSGTRLTVV.

This rearrangement joins TRBV6-6 to TRBJ2-1; 9 positions match TRBD2. Germline values: CDR1 MNHNY, CDR2 SVGAGI (reference sequence). The trim removed 6 bases at V and 2 bases at J, leaving 5 bases unmatched. The length of the CDR3 is 15 residues. CDR3 region: CASRGAGGTYNEQFF. Here the CDR3 DNA reads TGTGCCAGCAGGGGAGCGGGAGGCACCTACAATGAGCAGTTCTTC.

For the CDR3, the DNA is TGTGCCAGCAGCAAGACCGGGACAGTTAGCACAGATACGCAGTATTTT. Translating gives CASSKTGTVSTDTQYF. This chain joins TRBV5-6 and TRBJ2-3; 7 bases line up with TRBD1. The CDR3 runs 16 residues. CDR1 and CDR2 (germline): SGHDT, YYEEEE. Trimming removed 4 bases from V and 0 bases from J; junction bases left unmatched: 8. Full variable domain (outside the CDR3, taken from reference TRBV5-6 and TRBJ2-3): DAGVTQSPTHLIKTRGQQVTLRCSPKSGHDTVSWYQQALGQGPQFIFQYYEEEERQRGNFPDRFSGHQFPNYSSELNVNALLLGDSALYLCASSKTGTVSTDTQYFGPGTRLTVL.

V gene TRBV11-2 combines with J gene TRBJ2-1; TRBD2 matches 13 bases. There are 17 residues in the CDR3. Per the germline V gene, CDR1 is SGHAT and CDR2 is FQNNGV. V was clipped by 8 bases and J by 7 bases; unmatched bases: 14. The DNA for the CDR3 is TGTGCCAGCTATGGACTAGCGGGAGTGCTGAGCTATAATGAGCAGTTCTTC. Encoded protein: CASYGLAGVLSYNEQFF.

J is TRBJ1-3 and V is TRBV30; D gene ambiguous. V lost 3 bases and J 0 bases, leaving 6 bases between the germline ends. The germline gives CDR1 GTSNPN, CDR2 SVGIG (reference sequence). The CDR3 is made up of 13 amino acids. The CDR3 DNA reads TGTGCCTGGAGCAGTTTCTCTGGAAACACCATATATTTT. The encoded protein is CAWSSFSGNTIYF.

The chain has TRBV18 and TRBJ2-1, with D tentatively TRBD1 (5 bases). The CDR3 sequence is 15 residues long. Between the trimmed V and J ends, which lost 0 bases and 8 bases, there was a span of 14 bases. Germline CDR1 is KGHSH and CDR2 is LQKENI. DNA for the CDR3: TGTGCCAGCTCACCACCGGTGGGGATAGGGGATGAGCAGTTCTTC. It is translated as CASSPPVGIGDEQFF.

This chain connects TRBV6-5 to TRBJ2-3, with D unclear. CDR3 length equals 14 residues. With 0 bases removed from V and 3 bases from J, the gap between germline ends came to 7 bases. CDR1 is MNHEY, CDR2 SVGAGI, per germline. The CDR3 region has the DNA TGTGCCAGCAGTTACTCGGGATATACAGATACGCAGTATTTT. It yields the protein CASSYSGYTDTQYF.

The chain joins TRBV6-1 to TRBJ2-3; TRBD1 agrees at 8 bases. Trimming removed 7 bases from V and 2 bases from J; junction bases left unmatched: 8. Germline-derived CDR1 and CDR2 are MNHNS and SASEGT. The CDR3 loop spans 15 amino acids. This CDR3 reads CASIQDRVNTDTQYF. The CDR3 nucleotides are TGTGCCAGCATCCAGGACAGGGTAAACACAGATACGCAGTATTTT.

Comment on this clone: This sample also contains other DNA sequences that code for the same CDR3. This chain links TRBV7-2 with TRBJ2-3, with D unresolved. CDR1 and CDR2 (germline): SGHTA, FQGNSA. The ends were cut back, 3 bases at V and 2 bases at J, with 3 bases in the middle. The CDR3 is made up of 12 amino acids. The CDR3, as DNA: TGTGCCAGCAGCTTGGACACAGATACGCAGTATTTT. Amino acids: CASSLDTDTQYF.

This chain uses TRBV18 with TRBJ2-1; D perhaps matches TRBD2 (6 bases). This CDR3 has 16 residues. CDR1 and CDR2 from the germline V gene are KGHSH and LQKENI. V gave up 4 bases and J gave up 3 bases, with 16 bases separating them. CDR3 sequence (DNA): TGTGCCAGCTCACTCTCCCTAGCGTATGGCTACAATGAGCAGTTCTTC. As protein: CASSLSLAYGYNEQFF.

The rearrangement uses TRBV2 and TRBJ1-1, with 11 nucleotides matching TRBD1. Germline CDR1 is SNHLY and CDR2 is FYNNEI. The V gene end was trimmed by 5 bases and the J gene end by 11 bases; junction bases not matched to a gene: 7. This CDR3 is built from 13 residues. The CDR3 DNA reads TGTGCCAGCAGTCCATCCGGACAGGGGGCGGCTTTCTTT. It yields the protein CASSPSGQGAAFF.

The rearrangement links TRBV2 to TRBJ1-6; TRBD1 might be the D (5 bases). The CDR3 is made up of 14 amino acids. CDR1 is SNHLY and CDR2 is FYNNEI in the germline V gene. V was clipped by 3 bases and J by 5 bases, with 8 bases between them. The CDR3 protein is CASSEVGDNSPLHF. In DNA form, the CDR3 reads TGTGCCAGCAGTGAGGTGGGGGATAATTCACCCCTCCACTTT.

The chain recombines TRBV6-4 with TRBJ2-3; D remains unclear. V lost 0 bases, J lost 7 bases, and 8 bases lay in between. This CDR3 spans 13 amino acids. The V gene's germline CDR1 is MRHNA and CDR2 SNTAGT. The CDR3 sequence is CASSDSPFNTQYF. In DNA, the CDR3 is TGTGCCAGCAGTGACTCCCCCTTCAATACGCAGTATTTT.

CDR3 protein: CAWRIRGRRLGYTF. The CDR3 nucleotides are TGTGCCTGGAGGATACGTGGTCGGCGGTTGGGCTACACCTTC. This sequence joins TRBV30 and TRBJ1-2, with unresolved D. The germline V and J ends were trimmed by 3 bases and 8 bases, with 19 bases remaining between them. Germline assignment: CDR1 GTSNPN and CDR2 SVGIG (reference sequence). The CDR3 consists of 14 residues.

V is TRBV12-5 and J is TRBJ1-1; possible D gene TRBD1, 5 bases. Germline V CDR1 and CDR2: LGHNT, FRNRAP. Trimming removed 1 base from V and 1 base from J, with 25 bases in between. The CDR3 spans 20 residues. The CDR3 sequence is CASGLGRFPPRATKNTEAFF. Here the CDR3 DNA reads TGTGCTAGTGGTTTGGGGCGATTTCCTCCCAGGGCGACAAAGAACACTGAAGCTTTCTTT. The full variable domain, in which reference TRBV12-5 and TRBJ1-1 provide the parts outside the CDR3, is DARVTQTPRHKVTEMGQEVTMRCQPILGHNTVFWYRQTMMQGLELLAYFRNRAPLDDSGMPKDRFSAEMPDATLATLKIQPSEPRDSAVYFCASGLGRFPPRATKNTEAFFGQGTRLTVV.

The V call is TRBV2, the J call TRBJ1-2, with D maybe TRBD1 (6 bases). The CDR3 is made up of 14 amino acids. CDR1 SNHLY and CDR2 FYNNEI come from the germline V gene. Trimming shortened V by 1 base and J by 3 bases, and 9 bases separated the two germline ends. The CDR3 loop is CASSEGGQYYGYTF. CDR3 DNA: TGTGCCAGCAGTGAAGGCGGACAGTACTATGGCTACACCTTC.

The chain uses TRBV12-5 and TRBJ2-6, with a weak D call TRBD2 (6 bases). CDR3 length: 16 residues. Germline lookup yields CDR1 LGHNT and CDR2 FRNRAP. V lost 4 bases and J 7 bases, leaving 17 bases between the germline ends. CDR3 bases: TGTGCTAGTGGTTCGCCTGGGGGGAAGTTTGCCAACGTCCTGACTTTC. This codes for CASGSPGGKFANVLTF.

The CDR3 DNA reads as TGTGCCAGCATTCGGACAGGGGCCACCTCATACGAGCAGTACTTC. It yields the protein CASIRTGATSYEQYF. This chain joins TRBV6-1 and TRBJ2-7; the match to TRBD1 covers 9 bases. The germline V gene has CDR1 MNHNS and CDR2 SASEGT. V gave up 7 bases and J gave up 4 bases; unmatched junction bases: 11. CDR3 size: 15 residues.

This rearrangement joins TRBV12-5 to TRBJ1-2, with TRBD1 as a possible D gene (5 bases). V was shortened by 0 bases and J by 7 bases, with 9 bases between the two germline ends. Germline loops: CDR1 LGHNT, CDR2 FRNRAP. This CDR3 region has 13 residues. The CDR3 DNA follows: TGTGCTAGTGGTTTGGTACCGGGGGGTGGCTACACCTTC. It translates to CASGLVPGGGYTF.

Points on this clone: Other DNA variants within this sample encode the same CDR3. The chain joins TRBV4-2 to TRBJ2-3; D remains unclear. Per germline, CDR1 LGHNA and CDR2 YNFKEQ. Trimming shortened V by 1 base and J by 4 bases, and 0 bases separated the two germline ends. This CDR3 contains 11 residues. CDR3 amino acids: CASSQADTQYF. The CDR3 bases are TGTGCCAGCAGCCAAGCAGATACGCAGTATTTT.

This clone is a singleton in its sample. This chain uses TRBV28 with TRBJ1-2; D gene uncertain. The germline gives CDR1 MDHEN, CDR2 SYDVKM. The CDR3 runs to 15 residues. With 4 bases removed from V and 8 bases from J, the gap between germline ends came to 20 bases. The CDR3, as DNA: TGTGCCAGCAGTTCCGCGGAGCCAACAGCTAGGGGCTACACCTTC. Translated: CASSSAEPTARGYTF.

This clone was counted a single time. This chain joins TRBV18 and TRBJ1-4; D gene ambiguous. Germline V lookup: CDR1 KGHSH, CDR2 LQKENI. CDR3 length: 12 residues. The V gene lost 5 bases and the J gene lost 3 bases, with 4 bases spanning the gap. The CDR3 nucleotides read TGTGCCAGCTCAACCCCTAATGAAAAACTGTTTTTT. Its protein product is CASSTPNEKLFF.

V gene TRBV15 combines with J gene TRBJ1-3, with unresolved D. Between the trimmed V and J ends, which lost 0 bases and 0 bases, there was a span of 6 bases. Germline CDR1 reads LNHNV; CDR2 reads YYDKDF (reference sequence). The CDR3 spans 15 residues. The CDR3 spells CATSRERNSGNTIYF. For the CDR3, the DNA is TGTGCCACCAGCAGAGAGAGAAACTCTGGAAACACCATATATTTT.

The J gene is TRBJ1-3, the V gene TRBV21-1; the table gives TRBD1 as D, unverified against the DNA. TRBV21-1 is deemed a pseudogene. This CDR3 is built from 14 residues. CDR3 coding DNA: TGTGCCAGCTCGCAGGGGATCTCTGGAAACACCATATATTTT. It codes for CASSQGISGNTIYF.

This rearrangement joins TRBV2 to TRBJ1-2, with 7 nucleotides matching TRBD1. The germline V gene has CDR1 SNHLY and CDR2 FYNNEI. This CDR3 region has 13 residues. V was pared by 5 bases and J by 3 bases, with 3 bases of the junction left unmatched. The CDR3 protein is CASSRGQHYGYTF. The DNA of the CDR3 is TGTGCCAGCAGTCGGGGACAGCACTATGGCTACACCTTC.

The chain uses TRBV7-9 and TRBJ1-1, with D uncertain. Germline V CDR1 and CDR2: SEHNR, FQNEAQ (reference sequence). V was pared by 1 base and J by 2 bases, with 5 bases between. The CDR3 spans 13 residues. CDR3 amino acids: CASSLGTNTEAFF. CDR3 DNA sequence: TGTGCCAGCAGCTTAGGAACTAACACTGAAGCTTTCTTT.

Points on this clone: The junction departs from the called germline gene at one end, perhaps through a read error. The chain joins TRBV25-1 to TRBJ2-7, with no clear D. The germline CDR1 and CDR2 sequences are MGHDK and SYGVNS. The CDR3 loop spans 14 amino acids. The CDR3 coding sequence is TGCCTGAATCAGAATGGCAGAATCTCCTACGAGCAGTACTTC. As protein: CLNQNGRISYEQYF.

V and J are TRBV30 and TRBJ1-2, with D unclear. Per the germline V gene, CDR1 is GTSNPN and CDR2 is SVGIG (reference sequence). CDR3 length: 12 residues. Trimming left V 8 bases short and J 4 bases short, with 14 bases between. Here the CDR3 reads CAGTLNFYGYTF. DNA of the CDR3: TGTGCCGGTACCTTAAACTTCTATGGCTACACCTTC. The full variable domain, in which reference TRBV30 and TRBJ1-2 provide the parts outside the CDR3, is SQTIHQWPATLVQPVGSPLSLECTVEGTSNPNLYWYRQAAGRGLQLLFYSVGIGQISSEVPQNLSASRPQDRQFILSSKKLLLSDSGFYLCAGTLNFYGYTFGSGTRLTVV.